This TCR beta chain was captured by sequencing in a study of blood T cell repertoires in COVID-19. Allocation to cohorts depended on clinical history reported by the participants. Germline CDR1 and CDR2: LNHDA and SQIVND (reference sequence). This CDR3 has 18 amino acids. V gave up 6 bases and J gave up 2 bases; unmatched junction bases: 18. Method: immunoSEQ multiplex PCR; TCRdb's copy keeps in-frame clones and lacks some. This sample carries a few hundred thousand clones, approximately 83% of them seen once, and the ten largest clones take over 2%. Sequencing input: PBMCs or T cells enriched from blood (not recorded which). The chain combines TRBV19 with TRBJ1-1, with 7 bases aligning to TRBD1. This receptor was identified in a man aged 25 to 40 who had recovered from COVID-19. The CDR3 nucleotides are TGTGCCAGTAGCCGCGCCGGCCCCGCAGGGGGATTTAACACTGAAGCTTTCTTT. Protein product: CASSRAGPAGGFNTEAFF.